This T cell receptor (beta chain) is drawn from a study of shared clonotypes between healthy human individuals. The repertoire was sequenced with immunoSEQ multiplex PCR; TCRdb's copy has only in-frame clones and lacks some. This sample has around 1.1 million clones, with approximately 80% found just once. Study-level findings and limits: Memory subsets generally showed smaller estimated richness than naive subsets did.

As concerns this clone: Its antigen is unidentified.

This receptor was obtained from a man between 18 and 29 years old in good health. Some clones in this sample may be carry-over from other donors' samples. Input material: memory CD4+ T cells from PBMCs. The subset was: CD45RA-negative fraction.

CDR3 sequence reads: CASSLWVAGESDTQYF. The CDR3 DNA follows: TGTGCCAGCAGTTTATGGGTAGCGGGCGAATCGGATACGCAGTATTTT. This sequence joins TRBV27 and TRBJ2-3, with TRBD2 matching 7 bases. Per the germline V gene, CDR1 is MNHEY and CDR2 is SMNVEV (reference sequence). Trimming cost V 1 base and J 6 bases; bases outside gene matches: 10. CDR3 length equals 16 residues.